The T cell receptor (beta chain) under discussion was sequenced for a study of molecular identifiers for immune sequencing clone quantification (dated by TCRdb to 2016 to 2019). With respect to the entire study: For a replicate experiment, RNA from roughly 20,000 or 100,000 naive CD8 T cells was divided into five aliquots, and four of the five aliquots were sequenced. The study was a methods study using CD8 T cells to benchmark molecular-identifier clustering-based TCR repertoire sequencing (MIDCIRS) and TCR RNA copy counting.

Naive CD8 T cell libraries were made from around 20,000 to 1,000,000 sorted cells using 10%, 30% or 50% of purified RNA. Naive CD8 T cells, defined as CD8+CD4-CCR7+CD45RA+, were FACS-sorted into RLT Plus buffer on a BD FACSAria II. To test detection sensitivity, Jurkat RNA equal to some 11 TCR copies was added to samples of about 20,000-1,100,000 naive CD8 T cells. CD8 T cells were enriched using RosetteSep CD8+ T Cell Enrichment Cocktail and Ficoll-Paque, and the enriched cells then underwent ACK red cell lysis. The germline V gene yields MNHNS for CDR1 and SASEGT for CDR2. The CDR3 goes from the cysteine to the phenylalanine over 15 residues. Just CDR3 DNA is preserved here, 45 bases in frame from base 1. At the junction V is shortened by 2 bases and J by 4 bases; bases outside the gene matches: 4. Results and caveats for the whole study, not just this receptor: Naive libraries contained spiked-in Jurkat TCR RNA (10 copies' worth), which is not part of the donor repertoire. In CMV-specific effector cells, over 99% of molecules were held by clones above 20 RNA copies, whereas under 1% of molecules were held by such clones in naive cells. When barcode sub-clustering was left out, chimeric consensus sequences inflated TCR diversity, with chimeras reaching as high as 47%. Spiked-in Jurkat TCR RNA equal to a single cell's worth was reported to be detectable even within 1,100,000 naive CD8 T cells. Modeling gave about 3.2 recovered TCR RNA copies per cell versus 7.5 to 10 by digital PCR, implying approximately 30% capture efficiency. Highly expanded clone sizes could be underestimated because identical TCR molecules may share a barcode.

A few counts support this clonotype. No cognate antigen has been identified for it. No much larger clonotype is one base removed from it; base qualities were not supplied. Library preparation was by PCR. The instrument was an Illumina HiSeq 4000. Bulk TCR libraries were prepared as previously described, using TCR primers listed in Table S5. The Qiagen AllPrep DNA/RNA kit was used to purify total RNA. Before any analysis, reads coming from multiple sequencing runs of the same library were combined into one pool. On the study's bioinformatics: Reads were retained only if the reads had an exact TCR constant sequence, and the retained reads were trimmed to 150 nt and grouped according to their 12-nt molecular barcodes. Reads in each barcode group were sub-clustered using a 15% Levenshtein threshold, and a quality-weighted consensus sequence was built for each RNA molecule. Non-functional sequences were filtered out, along with any lower-count sequence sitting one edit away from another sequence. On the basis of fitting two negative binomial distributions, barcode sub-clusters with fewer than 20% of the maximum read count were discarded. TCRdb applied fastp at Q25 and MiXCR to the public reads, then kept only in-frame beta chains. Entries that share a CDR3 protein sequence are merged under the most common genes and DNA. These V and J calls derive from TCRdb rather than the authors' analysis. The sample includes hundreds of thousands of distinct CDR3 sequences, with 20% observed a single time. Of the sample, roughly 0.83% falls within the top ten clones.

The material sequenced was naive CD8+ T cells from blood, with Jurkat cell RNA spiked in. The sample's cell subset or site, from its label and the paper: FACS-sorted CD8+CD4-CCR7+CD45RA+ naive T cells. The chain employs TRBV6-1 and TRBJ2-1, and 8 junctional nucleotides match TRBD2. The source is a human donor in good health. Some libraries in this study had Jurkat cell RNA spiked in. The CDR3 protein sequence reads: CASSELRGGYNEQFF. The sequenced DNA is TGTGCCAGCAGTGAACTTCGGGGGGGGTACAATGAGCAGTTCTTC.